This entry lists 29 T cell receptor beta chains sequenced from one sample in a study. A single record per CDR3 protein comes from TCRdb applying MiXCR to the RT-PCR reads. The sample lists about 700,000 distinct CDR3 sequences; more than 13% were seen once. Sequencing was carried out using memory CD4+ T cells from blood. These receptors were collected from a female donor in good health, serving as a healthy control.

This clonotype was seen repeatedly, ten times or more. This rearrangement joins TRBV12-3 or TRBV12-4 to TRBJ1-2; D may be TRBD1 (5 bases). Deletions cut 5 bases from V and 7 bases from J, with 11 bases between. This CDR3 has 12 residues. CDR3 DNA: TGTGCCAGCAGTATGACAGAACGTGGCTACACCTTC. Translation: CASSMTERGYTF.

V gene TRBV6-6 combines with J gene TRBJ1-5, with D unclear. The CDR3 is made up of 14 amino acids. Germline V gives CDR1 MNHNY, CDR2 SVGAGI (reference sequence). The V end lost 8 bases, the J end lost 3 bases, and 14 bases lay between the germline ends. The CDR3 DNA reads TGTGCCAGCTTTCCCGGCAAGACCAATCAGCCCCAGCATTTT. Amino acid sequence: CASFPGKTNQPQHF.

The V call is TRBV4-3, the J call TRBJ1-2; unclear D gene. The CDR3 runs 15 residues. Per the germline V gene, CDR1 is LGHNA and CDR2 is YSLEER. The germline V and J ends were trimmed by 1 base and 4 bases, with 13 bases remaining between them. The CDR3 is CASSQVVQATYGYTF. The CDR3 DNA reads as TGCGCCAGCAGCCAAGTGGTCCAGGCTACCTATGGCTACACCTTC.

The CDR3 sequence: CSASPTGGRGYEQYF. The DNA of the CDR3 is TGCAGTGCTAGTCCGACCGGGGGCCGGGGATACGAGCAGTACTTC. The rearrangement joins TRBV20-1 to TRBJ2-7; D possibly matches TRBD1 or TRBD2 (6 bases each). V gave up 3 bases and J gave up 4 bases, with 19 bases separating them. The CDR3 is 15 amino acids. Germline V gives CDR1 DFQATT, CDR2 SNEGSKA (reference sequence).

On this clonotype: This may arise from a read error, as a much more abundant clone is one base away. CDR3 in amino acids: CSTLVIESQYF. CDR3 bases: TGCAGTACCTTGGTGATCGAATCGCAGTATTTT. The chain carries TRBV20-1 and TRBJ2-3; D is unclear. CDR1 DFQATT and CDR2 SNEGSKA come from the germline V gene (reference sequence). Trimming took 8 bases from V and 10 from J, leaving 16 bases between them. CDR3 size: 11 residues.

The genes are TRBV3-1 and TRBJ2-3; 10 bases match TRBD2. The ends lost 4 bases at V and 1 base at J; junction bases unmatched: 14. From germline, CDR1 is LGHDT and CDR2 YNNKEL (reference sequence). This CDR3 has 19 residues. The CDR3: CASSPRSSGRNVGTDTQYF. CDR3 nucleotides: TGTGCCAGCAGCCCCCGGTCTAGCGGGAGAAATGTCGGCACAGATACGCAGTATTTT.

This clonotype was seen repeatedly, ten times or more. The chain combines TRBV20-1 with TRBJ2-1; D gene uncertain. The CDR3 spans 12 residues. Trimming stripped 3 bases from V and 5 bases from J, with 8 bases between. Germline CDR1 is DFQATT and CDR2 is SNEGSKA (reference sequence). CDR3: CSASGRDNEQFF. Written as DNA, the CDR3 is TGCAGTGCTAGTGGTCGCGACAATGAGCAGTTCTTC.

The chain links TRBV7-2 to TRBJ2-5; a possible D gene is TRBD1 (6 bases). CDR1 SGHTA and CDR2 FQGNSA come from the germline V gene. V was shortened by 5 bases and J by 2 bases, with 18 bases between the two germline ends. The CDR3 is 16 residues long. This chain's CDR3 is CASSPKQGFIQETQYF. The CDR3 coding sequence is TGTGCCAGCAGCCCCAAACAGGGTTTCATACAAGAGACCCAGTACTTC.

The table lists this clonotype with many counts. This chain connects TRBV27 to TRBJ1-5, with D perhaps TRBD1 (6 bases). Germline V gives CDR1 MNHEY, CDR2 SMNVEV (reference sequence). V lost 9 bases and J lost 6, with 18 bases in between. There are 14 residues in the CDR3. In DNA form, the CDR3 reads TGTGCCAGTACAACCGGGGGAGGGGGTCAGCCCCAGCATTTT. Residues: CASTTGGGGQPQHF.

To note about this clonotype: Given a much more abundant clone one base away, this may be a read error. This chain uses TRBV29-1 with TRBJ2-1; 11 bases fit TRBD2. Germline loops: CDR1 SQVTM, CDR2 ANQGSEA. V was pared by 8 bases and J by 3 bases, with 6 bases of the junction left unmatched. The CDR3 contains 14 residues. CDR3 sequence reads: CSLGLAEHYNEQFF. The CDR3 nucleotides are TGCAGCCTGGGACTAGCGGAGCACTACAATGAGCAGTTCTTC.

The CDR3 loop is CASSPEQGTNEKLFF. The CDR3 nucleotides read TGTGCCAGCAGCCCCGAACAGGGAACTAATGAAAAACTGTTTTTT. This chain links TRBV7-2 with TRBJ1-4; possible D gene TRBD1, 6 bases. Looked up from germline, CDR1 is SGHTA and CDR2 is FQGNSA. The CDR3 contains 15 residues. Trimming took off 5 bases at V and 1 base at J, with 11 bases between the two ends.

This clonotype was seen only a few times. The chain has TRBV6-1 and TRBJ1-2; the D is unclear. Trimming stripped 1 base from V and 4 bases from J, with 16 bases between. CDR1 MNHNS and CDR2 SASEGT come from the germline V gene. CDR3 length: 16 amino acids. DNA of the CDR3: TGTGCCAGCAGTGAAGTAGGCCCGCCGGCGACCTATGGCTACACCTTC. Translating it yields CASSEVGPPATYGYTF.

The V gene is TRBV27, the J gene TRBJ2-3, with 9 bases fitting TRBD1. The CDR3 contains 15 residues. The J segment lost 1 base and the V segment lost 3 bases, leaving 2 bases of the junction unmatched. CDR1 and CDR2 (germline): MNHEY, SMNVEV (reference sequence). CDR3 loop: CASSFYRGRTDTQYF. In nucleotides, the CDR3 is TGTGCCAGCAGTTTCTACAGGGGGCGCACAGATACGCAGTATTTT.

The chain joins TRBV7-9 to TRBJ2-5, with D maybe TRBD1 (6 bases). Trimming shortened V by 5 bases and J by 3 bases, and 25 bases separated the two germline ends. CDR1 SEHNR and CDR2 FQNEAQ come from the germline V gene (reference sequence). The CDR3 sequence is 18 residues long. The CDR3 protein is CASSLYRQGFGAKETQYF. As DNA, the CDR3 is TGTGCCAGCAGCCTCTACCGCCAGGGGTTTGGCGCAAAAGAGACCCAGTACTTC.

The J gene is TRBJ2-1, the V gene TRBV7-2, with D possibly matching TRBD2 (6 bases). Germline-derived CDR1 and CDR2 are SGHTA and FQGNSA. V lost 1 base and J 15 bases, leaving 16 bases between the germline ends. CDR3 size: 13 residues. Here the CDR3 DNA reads TGTGCCAGCAGCTTAGATTTCCCGGACGGGAGGTTCTTC. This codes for CASSLDFPDGRFF.

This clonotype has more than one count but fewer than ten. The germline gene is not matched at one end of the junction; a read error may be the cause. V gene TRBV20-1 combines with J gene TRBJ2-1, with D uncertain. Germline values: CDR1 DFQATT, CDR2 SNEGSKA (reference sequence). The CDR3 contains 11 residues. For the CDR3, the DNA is TGCAGTGCCCGAGAGACCCGCCTGGTACTCTTC. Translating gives CSARETRLVLF.

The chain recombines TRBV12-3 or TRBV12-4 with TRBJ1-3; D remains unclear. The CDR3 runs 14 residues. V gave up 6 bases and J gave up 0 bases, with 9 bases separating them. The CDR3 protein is CASRPTSSGNTIYF. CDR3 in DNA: TGTGCCAGCAGGCCTACTAGCTCTGGAAACACCATATATTTT.

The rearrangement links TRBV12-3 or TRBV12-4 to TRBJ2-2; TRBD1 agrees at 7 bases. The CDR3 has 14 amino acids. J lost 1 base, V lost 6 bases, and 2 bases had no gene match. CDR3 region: CASRTGLNTGELFF. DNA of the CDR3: TGTGCCAGCAGGACAGGGCTGAACACCGGGGAGCTGTTTTTT.

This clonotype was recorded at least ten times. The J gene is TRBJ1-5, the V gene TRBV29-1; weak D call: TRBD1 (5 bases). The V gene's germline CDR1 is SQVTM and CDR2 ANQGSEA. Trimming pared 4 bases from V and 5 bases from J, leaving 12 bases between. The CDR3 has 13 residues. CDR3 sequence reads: CSVAGRKDQPQHF. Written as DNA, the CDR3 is TGCAGCGTTGCAGGGAGGAAGGATCAGCCCCAGCATTTT. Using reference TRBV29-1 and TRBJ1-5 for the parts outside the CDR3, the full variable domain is SAVISQKPSRDICQRGTSLTIQCQVDSQVTMMFWYRQQPGQSLTLIATANQGSEATYESGFVIDKFPISRPNLTFSTLTVSNMSPEDSSIYLCSVAGRKDQPQHFGDGTRLSIL.

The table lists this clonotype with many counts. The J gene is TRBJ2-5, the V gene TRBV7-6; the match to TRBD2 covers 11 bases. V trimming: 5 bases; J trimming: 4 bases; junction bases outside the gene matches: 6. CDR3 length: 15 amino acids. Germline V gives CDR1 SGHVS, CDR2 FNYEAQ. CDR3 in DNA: TGTGCCAGCAGCCAAATAGCGGGAGGGGGAGAGACCCAGTACTTC. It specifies CASSQIAGGGETQYF.

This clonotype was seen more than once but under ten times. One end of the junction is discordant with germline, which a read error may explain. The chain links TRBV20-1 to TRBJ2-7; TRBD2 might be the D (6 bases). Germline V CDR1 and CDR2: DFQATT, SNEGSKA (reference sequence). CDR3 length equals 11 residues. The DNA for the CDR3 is TGCAGTGCTAGAGGGCGGGAAACCCCCCACTTC. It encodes CSARGRETPHF.

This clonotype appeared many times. Here the CDR3 reads CASSSTGTGSNEQFF. The DNA for the CDR3 is TGCGCCAGCAGCTCCACCGGGACAGGGTCCAATGAGCAGTTCTTC. The chain combines TRBV5-1 with TRBJ2-1; 9 bases are shared with TRBD1. Germline lookup yields CDR1 SGHRS and CDR2 YFSETQ. The CDR3 covers 15 residues. The V gene end was trimmed by 3 bases and the J gene end by 6 bases; junction bases not matched to a gene: 7.

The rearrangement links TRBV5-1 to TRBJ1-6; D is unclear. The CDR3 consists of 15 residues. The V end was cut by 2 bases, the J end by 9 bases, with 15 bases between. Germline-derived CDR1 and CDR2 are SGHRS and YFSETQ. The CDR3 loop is CASSFEDPASSPLHF. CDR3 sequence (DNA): TGCGCCAGCAGCTTTGAGGACCCCGCTTCTTCACCCCTCCACTTT.

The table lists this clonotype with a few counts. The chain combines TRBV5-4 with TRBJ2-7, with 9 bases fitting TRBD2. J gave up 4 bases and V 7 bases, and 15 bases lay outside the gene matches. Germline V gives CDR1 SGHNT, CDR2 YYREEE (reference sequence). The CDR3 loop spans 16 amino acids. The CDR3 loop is CASHKSQTSGSYEQYF. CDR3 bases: TGTGCCAGCCATAAGTCTCAGACTAGCGGCTCTTACGAGCAGTACTTC.

The chain's CDR3 is CASSFQGSGNTIYF. The CDR3 DNA sequence: TGTGCCAGCAGTTTTCAGGGTTCAGGAAACACCATATATTTT. V gene TRBV28 combines with J gene TRBJ1-3; the D gene is possibly TRBD1 (5 bases). Deletions cut 3 bases from V and 4 bases from J, with 10 bases between. The CDR3 is made up of 14 amino acids. Germline loops: CDR1 MDHEN, CDR2 SYDVKM.

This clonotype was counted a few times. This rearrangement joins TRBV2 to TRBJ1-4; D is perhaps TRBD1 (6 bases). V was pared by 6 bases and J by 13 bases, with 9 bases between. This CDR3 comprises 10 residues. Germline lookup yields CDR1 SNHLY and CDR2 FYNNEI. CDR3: CASRVDRLFF. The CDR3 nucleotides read TGTGCCAGCAGAGTGGACAGACTGTTTTTT. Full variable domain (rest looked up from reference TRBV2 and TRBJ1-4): EPEVTQTPSHQVTQMGQEVILRCVPISNHLYFYWYRQILGQKVEFLVSFYNNEISEKSEIFDDQFSVERPDGSNFTLKIRSTKLEDSAMYFCASRVDRLFFGSGTQLSVL.

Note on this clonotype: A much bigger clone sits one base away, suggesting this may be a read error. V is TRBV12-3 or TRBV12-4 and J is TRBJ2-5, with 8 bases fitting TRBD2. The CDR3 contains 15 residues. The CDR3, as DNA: TGTGCCAGCAGCCCGTTCGGGAGGGGAGGAGAGACCCATTACTTC. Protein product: CASSPFGRGGETHYF.

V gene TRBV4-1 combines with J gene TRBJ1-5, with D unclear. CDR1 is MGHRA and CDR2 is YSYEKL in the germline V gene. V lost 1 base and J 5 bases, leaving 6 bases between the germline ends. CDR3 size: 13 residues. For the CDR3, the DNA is TGCGCCAGCAGCCAAGCCACGTATCAGCCCCAGCATTTT. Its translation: CASSQATYQPQHF.

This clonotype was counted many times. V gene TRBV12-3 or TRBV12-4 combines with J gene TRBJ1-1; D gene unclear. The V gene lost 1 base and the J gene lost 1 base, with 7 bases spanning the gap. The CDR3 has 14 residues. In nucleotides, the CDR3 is TGTGCCAGCAGTTTAGTCGCGGGGAACACTGAAGCTTTCTTT. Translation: CASSLVAGNTEAFF.